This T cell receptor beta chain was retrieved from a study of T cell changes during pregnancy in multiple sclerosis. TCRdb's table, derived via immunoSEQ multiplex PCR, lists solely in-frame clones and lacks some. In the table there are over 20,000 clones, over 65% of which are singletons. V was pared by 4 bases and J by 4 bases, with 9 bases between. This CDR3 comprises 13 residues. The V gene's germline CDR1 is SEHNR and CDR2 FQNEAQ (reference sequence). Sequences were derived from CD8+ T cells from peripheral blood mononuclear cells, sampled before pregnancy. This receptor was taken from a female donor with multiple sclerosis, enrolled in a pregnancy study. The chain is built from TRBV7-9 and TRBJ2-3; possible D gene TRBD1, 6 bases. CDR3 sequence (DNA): TGTGCCAGCAGCTCTGGGGGCGCAGATACGCAGTATTTT. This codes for CASSSGGADTQYF.